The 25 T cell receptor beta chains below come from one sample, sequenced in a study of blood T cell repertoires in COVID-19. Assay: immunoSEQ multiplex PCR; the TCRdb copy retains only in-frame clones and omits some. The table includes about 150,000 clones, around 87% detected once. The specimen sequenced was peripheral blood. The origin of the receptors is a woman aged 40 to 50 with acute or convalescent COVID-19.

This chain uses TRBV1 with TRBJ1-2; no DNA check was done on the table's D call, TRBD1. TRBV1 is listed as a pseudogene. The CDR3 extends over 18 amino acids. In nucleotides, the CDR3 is TGCACCAGCAGCCAAGAAGGCAGATTTAACAGGGCTAACTATGGCTACACCTTC. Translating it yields CTSSQEGRFNRANYGYTF.

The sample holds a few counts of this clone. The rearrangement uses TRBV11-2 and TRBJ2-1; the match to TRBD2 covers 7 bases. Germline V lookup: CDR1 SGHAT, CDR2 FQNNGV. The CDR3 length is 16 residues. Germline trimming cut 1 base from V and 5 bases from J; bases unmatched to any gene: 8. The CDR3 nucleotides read TGTGCCAGCAGCTTAGTCGTGGCTAGCGGTAACAATGAGCAGTTCTTC. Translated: CASSLVVASGNNEQFF.

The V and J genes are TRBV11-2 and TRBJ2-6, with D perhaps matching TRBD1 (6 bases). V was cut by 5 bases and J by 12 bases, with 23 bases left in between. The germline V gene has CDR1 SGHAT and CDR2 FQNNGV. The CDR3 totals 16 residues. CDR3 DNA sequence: TGTGCCAGCAGCATAGGGTTTATGAAGGGGGTTCCCGTCCTGACTTTC. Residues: CASSIGFMKGVPVLTF. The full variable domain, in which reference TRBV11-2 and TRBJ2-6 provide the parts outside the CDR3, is EAGVAQSPRYKIIEKRQSVAFWCNPISGHATLYWYQQILGQGPKLLIQFQNNGVVDDSQLPKDRFSAERLKGVDSTLKIQPAKLEDSAVYLCASSIGFMKGVPVLTFGAGSRLTVL.

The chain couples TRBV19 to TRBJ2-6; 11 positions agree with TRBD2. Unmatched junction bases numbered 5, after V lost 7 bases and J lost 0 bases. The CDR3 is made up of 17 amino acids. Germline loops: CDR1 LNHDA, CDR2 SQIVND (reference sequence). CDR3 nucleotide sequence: TGTGCCAGTATGAGACTAGCGGGGCCCTCTGGGGCCAACGTCCTGACTTTC. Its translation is CASMRLAGPSGANVLTF.

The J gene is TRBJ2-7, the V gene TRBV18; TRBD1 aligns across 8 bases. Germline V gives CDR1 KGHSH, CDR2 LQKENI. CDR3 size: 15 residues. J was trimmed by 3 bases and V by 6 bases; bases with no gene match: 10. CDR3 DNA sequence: TGTGCCAGCTCCCCTACAGGGGGAGCAGGCTACGAGCAGTACTTC. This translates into CASSPTGGAGYEQYF.

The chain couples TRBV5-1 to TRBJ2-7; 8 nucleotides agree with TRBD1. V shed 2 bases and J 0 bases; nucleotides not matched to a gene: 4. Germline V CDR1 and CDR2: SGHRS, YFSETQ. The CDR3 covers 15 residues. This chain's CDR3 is CASSFRTGSSYEQYF. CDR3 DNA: TGCGCCAGCAGCTTTAGGACAGGGAGCTCCTACGAGCAGTACTTC.

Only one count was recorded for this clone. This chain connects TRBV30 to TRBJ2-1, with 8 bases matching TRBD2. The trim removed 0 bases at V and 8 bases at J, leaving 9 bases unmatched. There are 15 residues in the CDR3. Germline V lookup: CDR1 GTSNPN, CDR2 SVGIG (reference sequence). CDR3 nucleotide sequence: TGTGCCTGGAGTGTAGGCGGGAGGAATGTAGATGAGCAGTTCTTC. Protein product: CAWSVGGRNVDEQFF.

CDR3 sequence: CATSSPATNEKLFF. CDR3 bases: TGTGCCACCTCGTCCCCCGCAACTAATGAAAAACTGTTTTTT. The J gene is TRBJ1-4, the V gene TRBV6-5; no clear D gene. The germline V gene has CDR1 MNHEY and CDR2 SVGAGI. The CDR3 is 14 residues long. V dropped 10 bases and J dropped 0 bases, with 12 bases sitting between them.

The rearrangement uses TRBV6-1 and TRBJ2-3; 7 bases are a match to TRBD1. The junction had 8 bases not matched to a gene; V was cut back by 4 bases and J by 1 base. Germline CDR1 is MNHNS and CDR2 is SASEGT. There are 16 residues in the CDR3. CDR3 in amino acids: CASSATLTGGTDTQYF. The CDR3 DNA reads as TGTGCCAGCAGTGCGACTCTTACAGGGGGCACAGATACGCAGTATTTT.

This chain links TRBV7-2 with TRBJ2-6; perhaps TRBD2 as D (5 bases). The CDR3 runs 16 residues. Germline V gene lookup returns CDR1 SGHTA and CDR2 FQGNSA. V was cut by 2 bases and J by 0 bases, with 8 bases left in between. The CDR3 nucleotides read TGTGCCAGCAGCTTAAGGACTCTCTCTGGGGCCAACGTCCTGACTTTC. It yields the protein CASSLRTLSGANVLTF. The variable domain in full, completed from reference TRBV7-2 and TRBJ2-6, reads GAGVSQSPSNKVTEKGKDVELRCDPISGHTALYWYRQSLGQGLEFLIYFQGNSAPDKSGLPSDRFSAERTGGSVSTLTIQRTQQEDSAVYLCASSLRTLSGANVLTFGAGSRLTVL.

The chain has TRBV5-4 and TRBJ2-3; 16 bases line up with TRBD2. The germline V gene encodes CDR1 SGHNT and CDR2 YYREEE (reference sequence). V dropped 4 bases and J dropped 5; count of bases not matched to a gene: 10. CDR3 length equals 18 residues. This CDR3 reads CASSPGTSGGGLGDTQYF. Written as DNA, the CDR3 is TGTGCCAGCAGCCCCGGGACTAGCGGGGGGGGATTGGGAGATACGCAGTATTTT. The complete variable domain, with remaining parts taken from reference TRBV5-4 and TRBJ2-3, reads ETGVTQSPTHLIKTRGQQVTLRCSSQSGHNTVSWYQQALGQGPQFIFQYYREEENGRGNFPPRFSGLQFPNYSSELNVNALELDDSALYLCASSPGTSGGGLGDTQYFGPGTRLTVL.

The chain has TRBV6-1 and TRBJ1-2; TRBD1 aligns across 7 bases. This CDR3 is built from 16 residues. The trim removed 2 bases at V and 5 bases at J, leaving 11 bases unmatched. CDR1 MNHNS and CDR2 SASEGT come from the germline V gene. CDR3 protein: CASSEPTGHVGYGYTF. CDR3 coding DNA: TGTGCCAGCAGTGAACCGACAGGGCACGTGGGTTATGGCTACACCTTC.

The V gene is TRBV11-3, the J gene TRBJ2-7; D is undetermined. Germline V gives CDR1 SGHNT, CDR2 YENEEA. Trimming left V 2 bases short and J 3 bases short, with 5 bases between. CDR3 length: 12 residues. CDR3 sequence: CASSLTRYEQYF. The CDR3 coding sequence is TGTGCCAGCAGCTTAACGCGCTACGAGCAGTACTTC.

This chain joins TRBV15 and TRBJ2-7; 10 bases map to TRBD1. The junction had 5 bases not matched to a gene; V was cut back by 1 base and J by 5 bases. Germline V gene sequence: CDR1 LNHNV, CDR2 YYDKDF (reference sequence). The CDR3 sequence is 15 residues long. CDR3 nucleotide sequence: TGTGCCACCAGCAGAGCCGGGACAGGGGCCCACGAGCAGTACTTC. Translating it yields CATSRAGTGAHEQYF.

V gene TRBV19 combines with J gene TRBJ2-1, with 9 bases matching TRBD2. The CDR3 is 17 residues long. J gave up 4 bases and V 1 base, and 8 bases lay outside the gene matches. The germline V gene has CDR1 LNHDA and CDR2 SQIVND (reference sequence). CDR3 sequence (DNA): TGTGCCAGTAGTATAGGTAGCGGGGGAAAAAATTACAATGAGCAGTTCTTC. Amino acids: CASSIGSGGKNYNEQFF. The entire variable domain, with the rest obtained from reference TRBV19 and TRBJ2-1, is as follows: DGGITQSPKYLFRKEGQNVTLSCEQNLNHDAMYWYRQDPGQGLRLIYYSQIVNDFQKGDIAEGYSVSREKKESFPLTVTSAQKNPTAFYLCASSIGSGGKNYNEQFFGPGTRLTVL.

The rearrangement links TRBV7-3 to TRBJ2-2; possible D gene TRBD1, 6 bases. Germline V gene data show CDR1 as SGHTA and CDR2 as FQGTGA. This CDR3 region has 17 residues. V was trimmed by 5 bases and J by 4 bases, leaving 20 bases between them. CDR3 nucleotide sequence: TGTGCCAGCAGCCCTATACCCCCGGGACACACCACCGGGGAGCTGTTTTTT. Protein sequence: CASSPIPPGHTTGELFF.

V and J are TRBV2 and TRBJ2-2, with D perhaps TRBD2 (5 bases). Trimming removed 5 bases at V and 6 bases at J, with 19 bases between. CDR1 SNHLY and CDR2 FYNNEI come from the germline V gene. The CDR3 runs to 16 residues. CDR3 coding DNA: TGTGCCAGCAGTCCCGGACTCACTGGTTTTTCCGGGGAGCTGTTTTTT. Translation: CASSPGLTGFSGELFF.

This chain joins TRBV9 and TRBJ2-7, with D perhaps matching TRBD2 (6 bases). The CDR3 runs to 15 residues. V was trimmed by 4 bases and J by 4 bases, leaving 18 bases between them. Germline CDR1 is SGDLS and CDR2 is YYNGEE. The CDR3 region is CASSLGIAELYEQYF. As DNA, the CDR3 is TGTGCCAGCAGCCTTGGTATAGCGGAGCTATACGAGCAGTACTTC.

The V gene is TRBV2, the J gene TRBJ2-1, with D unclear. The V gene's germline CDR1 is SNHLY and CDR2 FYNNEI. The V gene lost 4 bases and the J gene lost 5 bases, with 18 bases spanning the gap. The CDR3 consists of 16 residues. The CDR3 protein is CASSVTRSPLDNEQFF. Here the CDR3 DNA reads TGTGCCAGCAGTGTTACCAGGTCCCCTTTAGACAATGAGCAGTTCTTC.

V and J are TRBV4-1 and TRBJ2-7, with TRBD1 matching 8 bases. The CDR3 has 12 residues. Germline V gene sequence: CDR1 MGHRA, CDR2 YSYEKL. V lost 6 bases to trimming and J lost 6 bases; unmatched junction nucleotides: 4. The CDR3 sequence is CASSRQGSEQYF. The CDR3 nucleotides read TGCGCCAGCAGTCGACAGGGGAGCGAGCAGTACTTC.

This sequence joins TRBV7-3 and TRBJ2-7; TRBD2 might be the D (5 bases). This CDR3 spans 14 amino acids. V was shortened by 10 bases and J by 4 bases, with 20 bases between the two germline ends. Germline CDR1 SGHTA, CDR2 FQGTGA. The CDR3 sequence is CAITLGRFRYEQYF. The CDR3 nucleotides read TGTGCCATAACACTAGGGCGGTTCCGGTACGAGCAGTACTTC.

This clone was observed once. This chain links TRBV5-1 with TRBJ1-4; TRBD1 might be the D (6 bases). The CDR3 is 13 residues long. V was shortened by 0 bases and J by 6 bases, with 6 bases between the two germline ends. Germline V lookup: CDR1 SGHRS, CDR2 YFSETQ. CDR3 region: CASSLDRDEKLFF. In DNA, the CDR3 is TGCGCCAGCAGCTTGGACAGGGATGAAAAACTGTTTTTT.

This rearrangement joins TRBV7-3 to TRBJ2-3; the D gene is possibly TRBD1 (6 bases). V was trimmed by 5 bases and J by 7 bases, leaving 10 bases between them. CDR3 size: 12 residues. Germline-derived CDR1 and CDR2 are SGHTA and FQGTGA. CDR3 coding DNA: TGTGCCAGCAGCCAGGGGCCCAATACGCAGTATTTT. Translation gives CASSQGPNTQYF.

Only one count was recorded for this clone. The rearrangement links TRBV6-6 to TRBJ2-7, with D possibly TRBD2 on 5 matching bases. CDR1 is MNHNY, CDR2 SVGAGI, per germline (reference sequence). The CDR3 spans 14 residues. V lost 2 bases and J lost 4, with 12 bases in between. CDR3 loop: CASSYTRRTYEQYF. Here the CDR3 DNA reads TGTGCCAGCAGTTACACTAGGCGTACATACGAGCAGTACTTC.

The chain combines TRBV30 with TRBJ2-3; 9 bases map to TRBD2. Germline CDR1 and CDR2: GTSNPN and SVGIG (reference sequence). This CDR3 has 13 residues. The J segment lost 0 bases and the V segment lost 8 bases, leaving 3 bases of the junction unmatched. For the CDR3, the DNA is TGTGCCAGTACTAGCGGGAGCACAGATACGCAGTATTTT. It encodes CASTSGSTDTQYF.